One sample yielded the 12 T cell receptor beta chains listed below, sequenced in a study of PD-L1 blockade in urothelial cancer. Repertoires were generated with immunoSEQ multiplex PCR, while TCRdb's copy carries only in-frame clones and drops some. In the table there are about 120,000 clones, 85% to 90% of which are singletons. Time point indicated: peripheral blood 6 weeks after treatment start. The specimen comprised PBMCs, sampled around atezolizumab (anti-PD-L1) treatment. The source is a man between 60 and 75 years old with urothelial cancer.

The chain uses TRBV9 and TRBJ1-1; D may be TRBD1 (6 bases). V gave up 0 bases and J gave up 6 bases, with 15 bases separating them. This CDR3 spans 15 amino acids. The germline gives CDR1 SGDLS, CDR2 YYNGEE. CDR3: CASSVGVGGGSEAFF. The CDR3 bases are TGTGCCAGCAGCGTAGGGGTAGGGGGGGGGTCTGAAGCTTTCTTT.

V gene TRBV9 combines with J gene TRBJ2-6; 9 bases fit TRBD1. CDR3 length: 18 amino acids. CDR1 is SGDLS and CDR2 is YYNGEE in the germline V gene. Trimming took 0 bases from V and 0 from J; bases not matched to a gene: 4. This CDR3 reads CASSVEGQGPSGANVLTF. The CDR3 region has the DNA TGTGCCAGCAGCGTAGAGGGACAGGGCCCCTCTGGGGCCAACGTCCTGACTTTC.

The rearrangement joins TRBV7-2 to TRBJ2-7; D is possibly TRBD2 (5 bases). Germline CDR1 and CDR2: SGHTA and FQGNSA. Trimming removed 5 bases at V and 2 bases at J, with 13 bases between. CDR3 length equals 14 residues. CDR3 nucleotides: TGTGCCAGCAGCCCAACCGGGAACCCCTACGAGCAGTACTTC. Its protein is CASSPTGNPYEQYF.

This sequence joins TRBV30 and TRBJ2-5; 8 positions agree with TRBD1. CDR3 length: 12 amino acids. J was trimmed by 4 bases and V by 6 bases; bases with no gene match: 4. CDR1 and CDR2 from the germline V gene are GTSNPN and SVGIG (reference sequence). This CDR3 is CACGQGGETQYF. The CDR3 region has the DNA TGTGCCTGTGGACAGGGAGGAGAGACCCAGTACTTC.

The J gene is TRBJ2-7, the V gene TRBV9; 13 bases match TRBD2. Germline-derived CDR1 and CDR2 are SGDLS and YYNGEE. CDR3 length equals 16 residues. V trimming: 4 bases; J trimming: 2 bases; junction bases outside the gene matches: 6. The CDR3, as DNA: TGTGCCAGCAGCCCCCGGACTAGCGGGAGAACCTACGAGCAGTACTTC. Translation: CASSPRTSGRTYEQYF.

The rearrangement joins TRBV19 to TRBJ1-1; tentatively, D is TRBD1 (5 bases). The CDR3 spans 13 residues. In germline, CDR1 is LNHDA, CDR2 SQIVND (reference sequence). V dropped 5 bases and J dropped 2 bases, with 9 bases sitting between them. CDR3 loop: CASSADRNTEAFF. For the CDR3, the DNA is TGTGCCAGTAGTGCCGACAGAAACACTGAAGCTTTCTTT.

CDR3 in amino acids: CASSSPSTDTQYF. The CDR3 DNA follows: TGTGCCAGCAGCTCCCCATCAACAGATACGCAGTATTTT. V is TRBV5-6 and J is TRBJ2-3; no clear D gene. The CDR3 extends over 13 amino acids. V was clipped by 3 bases and J by 3 bases, with 8 bases between them. Germline CDR1 is SGHDT and CDR2 is YYEEEE.

This sequence joins TRBV7-6 and TRBJ2-7; D remains ambiguous. Per the germline V gene, CDR1 is SGHVS and CDR2 is FNYEAQ. CDR3 length: 15 amino acids. V was trimmed by 1 base and J by 2 bases, leaving 12 bases between them. The CDR3 here is CASSLVATATYEQYF. The CDR3 DNA follows: TGTGCCAGCAGCTTAGTGGCGACTGCAACCTACGAGCAGTACTTC.

This chain uses TRBV19 with TRBJ2-7; perhaps TRBD2 as D (6 bases). The CDR3 runs 12 residues. V lost 7 bases to trimming and J lost 4 bases, with 11 bases between them. Germline V gives CDR1 LNHDA, CDR2 SQIVND (reference sequence). CDR3 coding DNA: TGTGCCAGTAAGGGCGCGGGGTACGAGCAGTACTTC. As protein: CASKGAGYEQYF.

The chain employs TRBV2 and TRBJ2-5, with TRBD2 matching 7 bases. Trimming cost V 4 bases and J 3 bases; bases outside gene matches: 8. This CDR3 is built from 15 residues. Germline V gene lookup returns CDR1 SNHLY and CDR2 FYNNEI. CDR3 residues: CASSGLLASKETQYF. CDR3 in DNA: TGTGCCAGCAGTGGGTTACTAGCGAGCAAAGAGACCCAGTACTTC.

The rearrangement links TRBV19 to TRBJ1-1; maybe TRBD1 (5 bases). Germline V gene sequence: CDR1 LNHDA, CDR2 SQIVND (reference sequence). V dropped 6 bases and J dropped 8 bases, with 16 bases sitting between them. This CDR3 is built from 13 residues. The CDR3 is CASRRGGNVEAFF. The CDR3 DNA is TGTGCCAGTAGGAGGGGAGGGAACGTCGAAGCTTTCTTT.

The rearrangement joins TRBV2 to TRBJ1-5; 7 bases are a match to TRBD1. Germline assignment: CDR1 SNHLY and CDR2 FYNNEI. Germline trimming cut 7 bases from V and 3 bases from J; bases unmatched to any gene: 9. This CDR3 comprises 15 residues. As DNA, the CDR3 is TGTGCCAGCATAATGGACAGGAGGGACAATCAGCCCCAGCATTTT. This encodes CASIMDRRDNQPQHF.